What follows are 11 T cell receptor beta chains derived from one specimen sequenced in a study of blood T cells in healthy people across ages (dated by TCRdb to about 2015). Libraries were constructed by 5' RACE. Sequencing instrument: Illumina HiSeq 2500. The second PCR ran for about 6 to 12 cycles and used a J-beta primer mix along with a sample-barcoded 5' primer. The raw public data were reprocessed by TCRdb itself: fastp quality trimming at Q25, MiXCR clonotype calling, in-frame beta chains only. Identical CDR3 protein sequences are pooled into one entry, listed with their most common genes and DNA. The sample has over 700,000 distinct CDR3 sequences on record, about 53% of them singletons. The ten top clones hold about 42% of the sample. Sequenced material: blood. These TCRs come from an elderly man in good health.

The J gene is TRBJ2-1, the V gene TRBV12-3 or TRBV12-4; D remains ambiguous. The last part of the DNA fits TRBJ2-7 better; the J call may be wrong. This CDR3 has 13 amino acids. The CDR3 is CASRDPYFNEQYF. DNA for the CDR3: TGTGCCAGCAGGGACCCTTACTTCAATGAGCAGTACTTC.

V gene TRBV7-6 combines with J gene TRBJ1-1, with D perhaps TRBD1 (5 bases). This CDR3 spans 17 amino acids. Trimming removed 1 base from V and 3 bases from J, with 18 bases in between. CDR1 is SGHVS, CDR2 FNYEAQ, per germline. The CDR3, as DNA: TGTGCCAGCAGCTTAGGTATTCGGGGCCCTTCCCACACTGAAGCTTTCTTT. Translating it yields CASSLGIRGPSHTEAFF.

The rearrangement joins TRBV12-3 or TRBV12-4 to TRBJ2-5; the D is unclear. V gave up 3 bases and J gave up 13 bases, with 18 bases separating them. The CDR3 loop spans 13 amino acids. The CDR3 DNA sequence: TGTGCCAGCAGTTTTAGTCCCCGCGGCGAGCGGTACTTC. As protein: CASSFSPRGERYF.

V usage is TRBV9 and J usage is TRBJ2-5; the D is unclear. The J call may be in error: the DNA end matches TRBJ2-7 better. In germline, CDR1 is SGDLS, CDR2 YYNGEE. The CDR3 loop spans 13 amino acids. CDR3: CASSVTLASEQYF. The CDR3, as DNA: TGTGCCAGCAGCGTAACCCTGGCGTCCGAGCAGTACTTC.

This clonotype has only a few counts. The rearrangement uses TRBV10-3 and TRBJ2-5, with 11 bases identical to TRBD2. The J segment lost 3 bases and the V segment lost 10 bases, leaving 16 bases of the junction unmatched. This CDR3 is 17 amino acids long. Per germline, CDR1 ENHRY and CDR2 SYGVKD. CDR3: CATQRTLLAGVEETQYF. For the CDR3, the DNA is TGTGCCACCCAACGAACGTTACTAGCGGGAGTGGAAGAGACCCAGTACTTC.

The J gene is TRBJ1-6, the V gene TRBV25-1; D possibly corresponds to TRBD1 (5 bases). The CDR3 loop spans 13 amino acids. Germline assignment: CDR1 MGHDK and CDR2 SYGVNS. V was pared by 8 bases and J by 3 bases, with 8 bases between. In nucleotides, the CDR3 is TGTGCCAGCGGTCAGGGCTATAATTCACCCCTCCACTTT. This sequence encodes CASGQGYNSPLHF.

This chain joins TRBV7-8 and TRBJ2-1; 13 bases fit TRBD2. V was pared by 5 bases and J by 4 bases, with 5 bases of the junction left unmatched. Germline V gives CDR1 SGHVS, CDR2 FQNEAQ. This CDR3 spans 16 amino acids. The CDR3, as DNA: TGTGCCAGCAGCCTGAGGACTAGCGGGGGTTACAATGAGCAGTTCTTC. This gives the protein CASSLRTSGGYNEQFF.

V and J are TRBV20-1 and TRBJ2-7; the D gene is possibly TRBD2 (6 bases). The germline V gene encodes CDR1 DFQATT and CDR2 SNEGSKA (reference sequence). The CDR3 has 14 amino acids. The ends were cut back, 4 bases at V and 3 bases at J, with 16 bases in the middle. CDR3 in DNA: TGCAGTGCTACCCCCGCGGGACGGAGCTACGAGCAGTACTTC. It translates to CSATPAGRSYEQYF.

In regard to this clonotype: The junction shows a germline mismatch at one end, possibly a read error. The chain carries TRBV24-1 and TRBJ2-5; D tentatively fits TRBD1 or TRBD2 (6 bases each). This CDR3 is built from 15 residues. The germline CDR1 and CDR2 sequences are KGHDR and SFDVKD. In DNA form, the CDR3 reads TGTGCTACCAGTGAGGGGGACTGGACGTACAATGAGCAGTACTTC. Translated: CATSEGDWTYNEQYF.

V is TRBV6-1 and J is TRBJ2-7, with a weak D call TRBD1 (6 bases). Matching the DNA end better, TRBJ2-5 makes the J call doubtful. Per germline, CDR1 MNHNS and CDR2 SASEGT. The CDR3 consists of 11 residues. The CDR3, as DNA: TGTGCCAGCATACAGGGCGAGACCCAGTACTTC. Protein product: CASIQGETQYF.

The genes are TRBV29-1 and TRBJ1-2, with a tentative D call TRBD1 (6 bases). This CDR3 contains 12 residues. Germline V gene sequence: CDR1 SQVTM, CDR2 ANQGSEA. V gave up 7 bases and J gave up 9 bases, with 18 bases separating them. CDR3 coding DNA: TGCAGCGCCATACCGGGACAAAATCGCTACACCTTC. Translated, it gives CSAIPGQNRYTF.